These 5 T cell receptor beta chains share one sample of origin, sequenced in a study of T-cell memory formation after mild COVID-19. TCRdb reanalysed the 5' RACE reads using MiXCR and keeps one entry per CDR3 protein. The sample shows about 170,000 distinct CDR3 sequences, 10% to 15% of them seen only once. Sequencing used PBMCs or a T cell subset sorted from them (not recorded which). The origin of the receptors is a man younger than 35 who had mild COVID-19 (a few samples of this study predate the infection). Cell type and time point are not known.

This clonotype was seen at least ten times. J is TRBJ2-1 and V is TRBV5-1; D call uncertain. Germline assignment: CDR1 SGHRS and CDR2 YFSETQ. The CDR3 runs 18 residues. The germline V and J ends were trimmed by 1 base and 2 bases, with 19 bases remaining between them. The CDR3 nucleotides read TGCGCCAGCAGCTTGTTCGGATCGGTGGGATACGCCTACAATGAGCAGTTCTTC. Protein: CASSLFGSVGYAYNEQFF.

This clonotype appeared a few times. The genes are TRBV14 and TRBJ2-7, with D possibly TRBD1 on 5 matching bases. V lost 2 bases, J lost 5 bases, and 10 bases lay in between. Germline CDR1 SGHDN, CDR2 FVKESK. This CDR3 is built from 13 residues. The CDR3 DNA reads as TGTGCCAGCAGCCAACAGGGTCTCCACGAGCAGTACTTC. This translates into CASSQQGLHEQYF.

This clonotype was counted a few times. The chain recombines TRBV6-5 with TRBJ2-2; perhaps D is TRBD1 or TRBD2 (5 bases each). In germline, CDR1 is MNHEY, CDR2 SVGAGI. This CDR3 has 14 residues. V lost 0 bases to trimming and J lost 7 bases, with 9 bases between them. DNA of the CDR3: TGTGCCAGCAGTTACTCGTTGGGGGACGGGGAGCTGTTTTTT. The encoded protein is CASSYSLGDGELFF.

This clonotype was seen more than once but under ten times. The chain has TRBV7-3 and TRBJ1-2; D gene unclear. There are 14 residues in the CDR3. Per the germline V gene, CDR1 is SGHTA and CDR2 is FQGTGA. V was shortened by 2 bases and J by 8 bases, with 15 bases between the two germline ends. DNA for the CDR3: TGTGCCAGCAGCTTAGACGGGAGACGGAACGGCTACACCTTC. The encoded protein is CASSLDGRRNGYTF.

This clonotype has only a few counts. The chain is built from TRBV6-5 and TRBJ1-5; tentative D call: TRBD1 (6 bases). The CDR3 runs 14 residues. CDR1 is MNHEY and CDR2 is SVGAGI in the germline V gene. Trimming took 7 bases from V and 4 from J, leaving 14 bases between them. CDR3 sequence (DNA): TGTGCCAGCAAACCCGGGACAAAGAATCAGCCCCAGCATTTT. The encoded protein is CASKPGTKNQPQHF.